This passage covers 9 T cell receptor beta chains from one sample sequenced in a study of T cell repertoires in cytomegalovirus infection. Via MiXCR, TCRdb re-called the reads, giving one row per CDR3 protein. Of roughly 230,000 distinct CDR3 sequences in the sample, 20% to 25% were seen once. The material sequenced was CD8+ T cells from PBMCs. The origin of the receptors is a human donor in good health (CMV status not recorded). Some clones in this sample may be carry-over from other donors' samples.

This clonotype was seen once. The rearrangement links TRBV28 to TRBJ2-2, with TRBD2 as a possible D gene (7 bases). The V end was cut by 4 bases, the J end by 6 bases, with 12 bases between. From germline, CDR1 is MDHEN and CDR2 SYDVKM. The CDR3 spans 14 residues. CDR3 DNA: TGTGCCAGCAGTTACCGGGGGGCCCCCGGGGAGCTGTTTTTT. Its translation: CASSYRGAPGELFF.

CDR3 residues: CSARGPPGDGYTF. CDR3 in DNA: TGCAGTGCTAGAGGACCCCCTGGAGATGGCTACACCTTC. The chain couples TRBV20-1 to TRBJ1-2; D uncertain. This CDR3 has 13 amino acids. Germline lookup yields CDR1 DFQATT and CDR2 SNEGSKA (reference sequence). V shed 1 base and J shed 6 bases, with 12 bases lying between them.

This clonotype was counted between two and nine times. Here the CDR3 reads CASSIFTRSYNEQFF. In DNA form, the CDR3 reads TGTGCCAGTAGTATCTTTACGCGCTCCTACAATGAGCAGTTCTTC. This chain joins TRBV19 and TRBJ2-1; D is unclear. From germline, CDR1 is LNHDA and CDR2 SQIVND (reference sequence). Trimming cost V 3 bases and J 0 bases, with 9 bases left between them. The CDR3 is 15 amino acids.

This clonotype came up a few times. The gene calls are TRBV28 and TRBJ2-4; 7 positions match TRBD1. V was clipped by 6 bases and J by 1 base; unmatched bases: 9. The CDR3 sequence is 16 residues long. CDR1 and CDR2 (germline): MDHEN, SYDVKM. CDR3 loop: CASRPTGFAAKNIQYF. CDR3 sequence (DNA): TGTGCCAGCAGACCGACAGGGTTTGCGGCCAAAAACATTCAGTACTTC.

In its sample, this clonotype was seen many times. This chain links TRBV7-9 with TRBJ1-1, with D perhaps matching TRBD1 (6 bases). The CDR3 runs 13 residues. Trimming left V 5 bases short and J 7 bases short, with 14 bases between. Germline V gives CDR1 SEHNR, CDR2 FQNEAQ (reference sequence). DNA of the CDR3: TGTGCCAGCAGCCCGGGACAACAAATTGAAGCTTTCTTT. This translates into CASSPGQQIEAFF. Full variable domain (outside the CDR3, taken from reference TRBV7-9 and TRBJ1-1): DTGVSQNPRHKITKRGQNVTFRCDPISEHNRLYWYRQTLGQGPEFLTYFQNEAQLEKSRLLSDRFSAERPKGSFSTLEIQRTEQGDSAMYLCASSPGQQIEAFFGQGTRLTVV.

This clonotype was picked up many times. The V gene is TRBV7-2, the J gene TRBJ2-5; 13 bases fit TRBD2. The length of the CDR3 is 13 residues. V lost 4 bases and J lost 14; bases outside the gene matches: 7. Germline CDR1 SGHTA, CDR2 FQGNSA. The CDR3 spells CASSSGLAGANYF. Here the CDR3 DNA reads TGTGCCAGCAGCTCAGGACTAGCGGGGGCTAACTACTTC.

This clonotype was observed a few times. The chain joins TRBV11-2 to TRBJ2-3, with 7 bases identical to TRBD1. This CDR3 is built from 18 residues. The V segment lost 2 bases and the J segment 0 bases; nucleotides outside the gene matches: 11. Germline V gene lookup returns CDR1 SGHAT and CDR2 FQNNGV. The CDR3: CASSLRYRGQESTDTQYF. The CDR3 region has the DNA TGTGCCAGCAGCTTAAGATATCGAGGACAGGAAAGCACAGATACGCAGTATTTT.

The sample holds a few counts of this clonotype. The chain uses TRBV6-1 and TRBJ2-7, with a possible D match to TRBD1 (6 bases). Germline V lookup: CDR1 MNHNS, CDR2 SASEGT. V was trimmed by 10 bases and J by 2 bases, leaving 12 bases between them. The CDR3 sequence is 12 residues long. The CDR3 DNA reads as TGTGCCACTGGGGGCCTCACCTACGAGCAGTACTTC. It is translated as CATGGLTYEQYF.

The chain joins TRBV4-1 to TRBJ2-7; perhaps TRBD2 as D (6 bases). The CDR3 covers 16 residues. Germline V gene data show CDR1 as MGHRA and CDR2 as YSYEKL. V lost 1 base, J lost 2 bases, and 15 bases lay in between. For the CDR3, the DNA is TGCGCCAGCAGCCAAGCCACCGGGACTCCCACCTACGAGCAGTACTTC. This codes for CASSQATGTPTYEQYF.